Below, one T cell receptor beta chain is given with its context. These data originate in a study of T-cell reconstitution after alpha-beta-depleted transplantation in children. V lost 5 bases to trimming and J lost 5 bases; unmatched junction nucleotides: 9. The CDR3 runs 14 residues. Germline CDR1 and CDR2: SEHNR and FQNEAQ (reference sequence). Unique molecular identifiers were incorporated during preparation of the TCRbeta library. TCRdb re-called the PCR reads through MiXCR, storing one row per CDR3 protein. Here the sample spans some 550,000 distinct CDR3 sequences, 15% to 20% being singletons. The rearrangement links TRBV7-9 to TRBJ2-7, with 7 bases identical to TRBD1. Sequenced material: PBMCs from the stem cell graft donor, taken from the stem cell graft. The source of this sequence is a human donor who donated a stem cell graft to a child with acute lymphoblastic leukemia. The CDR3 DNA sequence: TGTGCCAGCAGCCCACAGGGGCCTCACCACGAGCAGTACTTC. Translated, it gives CASSPQGPHHEQYF.